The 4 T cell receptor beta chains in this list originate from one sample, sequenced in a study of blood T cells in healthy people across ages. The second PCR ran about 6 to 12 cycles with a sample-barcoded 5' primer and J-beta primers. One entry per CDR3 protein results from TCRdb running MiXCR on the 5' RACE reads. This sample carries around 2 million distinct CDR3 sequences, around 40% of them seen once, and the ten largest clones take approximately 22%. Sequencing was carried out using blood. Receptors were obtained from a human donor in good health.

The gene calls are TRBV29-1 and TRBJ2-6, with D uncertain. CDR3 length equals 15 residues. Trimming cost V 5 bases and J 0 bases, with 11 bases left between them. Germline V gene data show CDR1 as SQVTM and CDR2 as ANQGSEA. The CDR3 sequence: CSVMDRYSGANVLTF. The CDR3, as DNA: TGCAGCGTTATGGATCGCTACTCTGGGGCCAACGTCCTGACTTTC.

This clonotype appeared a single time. This CDR3 is CASSYRERANTQYF. In DNA form, the CDR3 reads TGTGCCAGCAGCTACCGGGAGAGGGCGAATACGCAGTATTTT. The chain carries TRBV7-2 and TRBJ2-3; possible D gene TRBD2, 6 bases. Germline-derived CDR1 and CDR2 are SGHTA and FQGNSA. There are 14 residues in the CDR3. V shed 4 bases and J shed 7 bases, with 15 bases lying between them.

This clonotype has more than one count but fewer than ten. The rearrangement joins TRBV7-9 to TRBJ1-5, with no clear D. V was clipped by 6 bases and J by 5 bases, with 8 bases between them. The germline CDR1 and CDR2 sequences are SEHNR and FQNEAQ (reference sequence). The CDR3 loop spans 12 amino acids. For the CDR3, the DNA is TGTGCCAGCAGGTTCAATTATCAGCCCCAGCATTTT. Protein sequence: CASRFNYQPQHF.

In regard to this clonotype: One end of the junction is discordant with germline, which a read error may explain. Here the CDR3 DNA reads TGTGCCAGCAGTAACACGAGGGACCTTTATGGCAACACCTTC. The encoded protein is CASSNTRDLYGNTF. This sequence joins TRBV2 and TRBJ1-2; TRBD1 is a possible D gene (5 bases). The CDR3 sequence is 14 residues long. CDR1 and CDR2 from the germline V gene are SNHLY and FYNNEI. The variable domain in full, with the rest retrieved from reference TRBV2 and TRBJ1-2, is EPEVTQTPSHQVTQMGQEVILRCVPISNHLYFYWYRQILGQKVEFLVSFYNNEISEKSEIFDDQFSVERPDGSNFTLKIRSTKLEDSAMYFCASSNTRDLYGNTFGSGTRLTVV.